This T cell receptor beta chain originates from a study of vaccination effects on CD4 cells after COVID-19. This clone was counted once. The target antigen is unknown. Expansion with viral peptide pools was applied to antigen-specific CD4+ T cells by the ViraFEST assay prior to sequencing. Culturing for roughly 9 days preceded CD4+ T cell isolation. As their vaccination, participants received two doses of either BNT162b2 or mRNA-1273. The researchers cultured some 2 million PBMC per well with roughly 9.5 IU/ml IL-2 and roughly 10 ug/ml peptides. Half the medium was replaced with IL-2 medium on days 3 and 7. The CDR3 totals 14 residues. Germline V gives CDR1 MNHEY, CDR2 SVGAGI. V lost 2 bases to trimming and J lost 0 bases, with 6 bases between them. TCRdb's table, derived via immunoSEQ multiplex PCR, lists solely in-frame clones and lacks some. This table holds 20,000 to 25,000 clones, approximately 76% found once.

The chain uses TRBV6-5 and TRBJ2-3; no definite D call. Sequenced here: CD4+ T cells from PBMCs cultured with HCoV-229E spike peptides, sampled after COVID-19 vaccination. The clonotype was recovered from a human donor who received a COVID-19 vaccine. CDR3 region: CASSYHSSTDTQYF. DNA for the CDR3: TGTGCCAGCAGTTACCACAGCAGCACAGATACGCAGTATTTT.